Listed below are T cell receptor beta chains from one sample, sequenced in a study of blood T cell repertoires in COVID-19. Assay: immunoSEQ multiplex PCR; the TCRdb copy retains only in-frame clones and omits some. This table has 200,000 to 300,000 clones, roughly 76% appearing once. Sequenced material: peripheral blood. The receptors stem from a woman of 80 years or more with COVID-19, enrolled during active disease. The CDR3 runs from the conserved cysteine through the conserved F or W. The order of the fields is D gene, clone size, V gene, J gene, CDR3 protein, CDR3 DNA. A D gene is named only where the DNA matches it firmly. Only some rows state a clone size, as once, few, many or a class for expanded clones.

D gene: .; clone size: .; V gene: TRBV19; J gene: TRBJ1-1; CDR3 protein: CASKNSQKGGEKEAFF; CDR3 DNA: TGTGCCAGTAAGAACAGCCAGAAGGGAGGAGAAAAGGAAGCTTTCTTT
D gene: .; clone size: .; V gene: TRBV18; J gene: TRBJ2-7; CDR3 protein: CASSSGANYEQYF; CDR3 DNA: TGTGCCAGCTCATCAGGGGCCAACTACGAGCAGTACTTC
D gene: .; clone size: once; V gene: TRBV9; J gene: TRBJ1-1; CDR3 protein: CASSVGTRGSTEAFF; CDR3 DNA: TGTGCCAGCAGCGTAGGTACGAGGGGGAGCACTGAAGCTTTCTTT
D gene: TRBD2; clone size: .; V gene: TRBV7-8; J gene: TRBJ2-7; CDR3 protein: CASSHSGYEQYF; CDR3 DNA: TGTGCCAGCAGCCATAGCGGGTACGAGCAGTACTTC
D gene: .; clone size: .; V gene: TRBV4-1; J gene: TRBJ2-2; CDR3 protein: CASSPLGGKQLFF; CDR3 DNA: TGCGCCAGCAGCCCCCTAGGCGGCAAACAGCTGTTTTTT
D gene: .; clone size: .; V gene: TRBV28; J gene: TRBJ1-4; CDR3 protein: CASSFPRSKGGDEKLFF; CDR3 DNA: TGTGCCAGCAGTTTCCCCCGGTCGAAGGGGGGGGATGAAAAACTGTTTTTT
D gene: .; clone size: .; V gene: TRBV6-5; J gene: TRBJ2-2; CDR3 protein: CASSYSMSGGELFF; CDR3 DNA: TGTGCCAGCAGTTACTCGATGAGTGGCGGGGAGCTGTTTTTT
D gene: TRBD1; clone size: .; V gene: TRBV28; J gene: TRBJ2-5; CDR3 protein: CASSSPPGQQTQYF; CDR3 DNA: TGTGCCAGCAGTTCCCCCCCGGGACAGCAGACCCAGTACTTC
D gene: .; clone size: .; V gene: TRBV19; J gene: TRBJ1-1; CDR3 protein: CASSIRGAGPYTEAFF; CDR3 DNA: TGTGCCAGTAGTATTAGGGGCGCCGGGCCCTACACTGAAGCTTTCTTT
D gene: TRBD2; clone size: .; V gene: TRBV5-1; J gene: TRBJ2-3; CDR3 protein: CASSYSGASTDTQYF; CDR3 DNA: TGCGCCAGCAGCTACAGCGGGGCTAGCACAGATACGCAGTATTTT
D gene: .; clone size: few; V gene: TRBV28; J gene: TRBJ2-7; CDR3 protein: CASKGAEKSSYEQYF; CDR3 DNA: TGTGCCAGCAAGGGAGCGGAAAAGAGCTCCTACGAGCAGTACTTC
D gene: TRBD2; clone size: .; V gene: TRBV14; J gene: TRBJ2-1; CDR3 protein: CASSQEEGLAGWYNEQFF; CDR3 DNA: TGTGCCAGCAGCCAAGAAGAGGGACTAGCGGGATGGTACAATGAGCAGTTCTTC
D gene: TRBD1; clone size: .; V gene: TRBV6-5; J gene: TRBJ1-1; CDR3 protein: CASSYSNRGYTEAFF; CDR3 DNA: TGTGCCAGCAGTTACTCGAACAGGGGTTACACTGAAGCTTTCTTT
D gene: .; clone size: few; V gene: TRBV24-1; J gene: TRBJ2-2; CDR3 protein: CAAGPNTGELFF; CDR3 DNA: TGTGCCGCGGGACCCAACACCGGGGAGCTGTTTTTT
D gene: .; clone size: .; V gene: TRBV28; J gene: TRBJ1-3; CDR3 protein: CASTLSSPGNTIYF; CDR3 DNA: TGTGCCAGCACCCTTTCCTCCCCTGGAAACACCATATATTTT
D gene: TRBD1; clone size: .; V gene: TRBV6-2/TRBV6-3; J gene: TRBJ2-1; CDR3 protein: CASRYRGEQFF; CDR3 DNA: TGTGCCAGCAGATACAGGGGTGAGCAGTTCTTC
D gene: TRBD2; clone size: .; V gene: TRBV15; J gene: TRBJ2-7; CDR3 protein: CATSRMGGGRDYEQYF; CDR3 DNA: TGTGCCACCAGCAGGATGGGAGGCGGGAGGGACTACGAGCAGTACTTC
D gene: TRBD1; clone size: .; V gene: TRBV6-5; J gene: TRBJ1-5; CDR3 protein: CATKTGSWGNQPQHF; CDR3 DNA: TGTGCCACCAAGACAGGGTCCTGGGGCAATCAGCCCCAGCATTTT
D gene: TRBD1; clone size: .; V gene: TRBV18; J gene: TRBJ1-3; CDR3 protein: CASSRAGGFGNTIYF; CDR3 DNA: TGTGCCAGCTCACGCGCAGGGGGCTTTGGAAACACCATATATTTT
D gene: .; clone size: .; V gene: TRBV6-5; J gene: TRBJ1-5; CDR3 protein: CASSFTLNQPQHF; CDR3 DNA: TGTGCCAGCAGTTTTACTCTTAATCAGCCCCAGCATTTT
D gene: .; clone size: .; V gene: TRBV3-1/TRBV3-2; J gene: TRBJ2-2; CDR3 protein: CASSPRDRSGELFF; CDR3 DNA: TGTGCCAGCAGCCCCCGGGATCGCAGCGGGGAGCTGTTTTTT
D gene: TRBD1; clone size: .; V gene: TRBV19; J gene: TRBJ1-5; CDR3 protein: CASSSGGRGIQPQHF; CDR3 DNA: TGTGCCAGTAGTTCAGGGGGCAGGGGCATTCAGCCCCAGCATTTT
D gene: .; clone size: .; V gene: TRBV27; J gene: TRBJ1-1; CDR3 protein: CASRDSSLIRGTEAFF; CDR3 DNA: TGTGCCAGCAGAGACAGTTCTCTTATTCGTGGCACTGAAGCTTTCTTT
D gene: .; clone size: .; V gene: TRBV7-3; J gene: TRBJ2-3; CDR3 protein: CASSPGGRGTDTQYF; CDR3 DNA: TGTGCCAGCAGCCCCGGGGGTAGAGGTACAGATACGCAGTATTTT
D gene: TRBD2; clone size: .; V gene: TRBV28; J gene: TRBJ2-2; CDR3 protein: CASSPRGPGLAADTGELFF; CDR3 DNA: TGTGCCAGCAGCCCCCGGGGGCCTGGACTAGCGGCGGACACCGGGGAGCTGTTTTTT
D gene: .; clone size: .; V gene: TRBV6-5; J gene: TRBJ1-2; CDR3 protein: CASSSGSYGYTF; CDR3 DNA: TGTGCCAGCAGCTCGGGGAGCTATGGCTACACCTTC
D gene: TRBD1; clone size: .; V gene: TRBV29-1; J gene: TRBJ1-1; CDR3 protein: CSATGTGLGAFF; CDR3 DNA: TGCAGCGCCACCGGGACAGGCCTCGGGGCTTTCTTT
D gene: TRBD1; clone size: .; V gene: TRBV7-9; J gene: TRBJ1-1; CDR3 protein: CASNLTTGGTEAFF; CDR3 DNA: TGTGCCAGCAACTTAACAACAGGGGGCACTGAAGCTTTCTTT
D gene: .; clone size: once; V gene: TRBV5-8; J gene: TRBJ2-5; CDR3 protein: CASSQNRAAQYF; CDR3 DNA: TGTGCCAGCAGCCAGAACCGTGCAGCCCAGTACTTC
D gene: TRBD2; clone size: .; V gene: TRBV11-3; J gene: TRBJ2-2; CDR3 protein: CASSRGGSNTGELFF; CDR3 DNA: TGTGCCAGCAGCCGCGGGGGGTCGAACACCGGGGAGCTGTTTTTT
D gene: .; clone size: .; V gene: TRBV3-1/TRBV3-2; J gene: TRBJ1-5; CDR3 protein: CASSQTRNQPQHF; CDR3 DNA: TGTGCCAGCAGCCAAACGCGTAATCAGCCCCAGCATTTT
D gene: TRBD2; clone size: .; V gene: TRBV7-9; J gene: TRBJ2-3; CDR3 protein: CASRSTAGGDTQYF; CDR3 DNA: TGTGCCAGCAGGTCCACCGCCGGGGGGGATACGCAGTATTTT
D gene: .; clone size: .; V gene: TRBV11-2; J gene: TRBJ1-1; CDR3 protein: CASSLGMDSTEAFF; CDR3 DNA: TGTGCCAGCAGCTTAGGGATGGACAGCACTGAAGCTTTCTTT
D gene: TRBD1; clone size: .; V gene: TRBV5-1; J gene: TRBJ2-2; CDR3 protein: CASSYSSGTGNTGELFF; CDR3 DNA: TGCGCCAGCAGCTATTCATCCGGGACAGGGAACACCGGGGAGCTGTTTTTT
D gene: TRBD2; clone size: few; V gene: TRBV5-1; J gene: TRBJ2-1; CDR3 protein: CASSLAGASYNEQFF; CDR3 DNA: TGCGCCAGCAGCTTAGCGGGGGCCTCCTACAATGAGCAGTTCTTC
D gene: TRBD1; clone size: .; V gene: TRBV29-1; J gene: TRBJ1-4; CDR3 protein: CSARDRPNEKLFF; CDR3 DNA: TGCAGCGCGAGGGACAGGCCTAATGAAAAACTGTTTTTT
D gene: .; clone size: .; V gene: TRBV7-6; J gene: TRBJ1-1; CDR3 protein: CASSLAPGRVDWTEAFF; CDR3 DNA: TGTGCCAGCAGCTTAGCGCCGGGGAGGGTCGATTGGACTGAAGCTTTCTTT
D gene: .; clone size: .; V gene: TRBV18; J gene: TRBJ1-1; CDR3 protein: CASSRGGNTEAFF; CDR3 DNA: TGTGCCAGCTCACGAGGGGGGAACACTGAAGCTTTCTTT
D gene: .; clone size: .; V gene: TRBV6-1; J gene: TRBJ1-5; CDR3 protein: CASSEVAGPQHF; CDR3 DNA: TGTGCCAGCAGTGAAGTTGCGGGGCCCCAGCATTTT